This is a list of T cell receptor beta chains from one sample in a study of cytomegalovirus exposure and HLA in healthy donors. The data were produced by immunoSEQ multiplex PCR, yet TCRdb's version contains in-frame clones alone and is incomplete. The table lists some 100,000 clones, roughly 84% of them singletons. The sample taken for sequencing was PBMCs. The receptors shown here come from a woman younger than 35 in good health and CMV-seronegative. Both conserved end residues are part of each CDR3. Fields, in order: clone size, V gene, D gene, J gene, CDR3 protein, CDR3 DNA. The D gene is left open where the match is weak. Only part of the rows carry a size: once, few, many, or a class if the clone is expanded.

clone size: NA
V gene: TRBV9
D gene: TRBD1
J gene: TRBJ1-1
CDR3 protein: CASSPGTGGMNTEAFF
CDR3 DNA: TGTGCCAGCAGCCCCGGGACAGGGGGCATGAACACTGAAGCTTTCTTT

clone size: NA
V gene: TRBV28
D gene: TRBD1
J gene: TRBJ1-4
CDR3 protein: CASSSPLYRGRDEKLFF
CDR3 DNA: TGTGCCAGCAGTTCCCCTCTCTACAGGGGGCGGGATGAAAAACTGTTTTTT

clone size: NA
V gene: TRBV11-2
D gene: NA
J gene: TRBJ1-4
CDR3 protein: CASSLDLQSNEKLFF
CDR3 DNA: TGTGCCAGCAGCTTAGATCTACAGTCTAATGAAAAACTGTTTTTT

clone size: NA
V gene: TRBV7-2
D gene: TRBD2
J gene: TRBJ2-3
CDR3 protein: CASSLVSSSGGVFTDTQYF
CDR3 DNA: TGTGCCAGCAGCTTAGTATCAAGTAGCGGGGGGGTGTTCACAGATACGCAGTATTTT

clone size: NA
V gene: TRBV5-1
D gene: NA
J gene: TRBJ1-1
CDR3 protein: CASSLGQGRVTEAFF
CDR3 DNA: TGCGCCAGCAGCTTGGGTCAGGGGAGGGTCACTGAAGCTTTCTTT

clone size: once
V gene: TRBV10-1
D gene: TRBD2
J gene: TRBJ2-1
CDR3 protein: CASSHRTSGSLLLRTYNEQFF
CDR3 DNA: TGCGCCAGCAGTCACCGGACTAGCGGGTCTCTCCTACTCCGTACCTACAATGAGCAGTTCTTC

clone size: NA
V gene: TRBV9
D gene: NA
J gene: TRBJ1-1
CDR3 protein: CASSSSGQFTEAFF
CDR3 DNA: NA

clone size: once
V gene: TRBV7-9
D gene: TRBD2
J gene: TRBJ2-3
CDR3 protein: CSSSWTSGQDADTQYF
CDR3 DNA: TGTTCCAGCAGCTGGACTAGCGGCCAAGATGCAGATACGCAGTATTTT

clone size: few
V gene: TRBV2
D gene: TRBD2
J gene: TRBJ2-5
CDR3 protein: CASILQGSGRWSGEQETQYF
CDR3 DNA: TGTGCCAGCATCTTACAGGGTAGCGGGAGGTGGTCTGGTGAACAAGAGACCCAGTACTTC

clone size: NA
V gene: TRBV30
D gene: NA
J gene: TRBJ1-3
CDR3 protein: CAWSVSGSGNTIYF
CDR3 DNA: TGTGCCTGGAGTGTATCAGGGTCTGGAAACACCATATATTTT

clone size: NA
V gene: TRBV7-2
D gene: TRBD1
J gene: TRBJ1-2
CDR3 protein: CASSPQTGLDYGYTF
CDR3 DNA: TGTGCCAGCAGTCCCCAGACAGGGCTTGACTATGGCTACACCTTC

clone size: NA
V gene: TRBV27
D gene: NA
J gene: TRBJ1-1
CDR3 protein: CASSWGGNTEAFF
CDR3 DNA: TGTGCCAGCAGTTGGGGGGGCAACACTGAAGCTTTCTTT

clone size: few
V gene: TRBV10-3
D gene: NA
J gene: TRBJ1-1
CDR3 protein: CAISDIGGDSNEAFF
CDR3 DNA: TGTGCCATCAGTGATATTGGAGGTGACTCGAATGAAGCTTTCTTT

clone size: few
V gene: TRBV4-3
D gene: TRBD1
J gene: TRBJ1-1
CDR3 protein: CASSQSGTEDTEAFF
CDR3 DNA: TGCGCCAGCAGCCAATCAGGGACAGAGGACACTGAAGCTTTCTTT

clone size: NA
V gene: TRBV7-3
D gene: TRBD1
J gene: TRBJ2-5
CDR3 protein: CASSRDSGLETQYF
CDR3 DNA: TGTGCCAGCAGCCGGGACAGTGGGTTGGAGACCCAGTACTTC

clone size: NA
V gene: TRBV4-1
D gene: NA
J gene: TRBJ2-6
CDR3 protein: CASSPRGNRREAGANVLTF
CDR3 DNA: TGCGCCAGCAGCCCCCGGGGGAACAGGAGAGAAGCTGGGGCCAACGTCCTGACTTTC

clone size: NA
V gene: TRBV7-9
D gene: NA
J gene: TRBJ2-1
CDR3 protein: CASSSRGAFYNEQFF
CDR3 DNA: TGTGCCAGCAGCTCACGGGGGGCCTTTTACAATGAGCAGTTCTTC

clone size: NA
V gene: TRBV11-3
D gene: TRBD1
J gene: TRBJ2-1
CDR3 protein: CASSHGQGPYNEQFF
CDR3 DNA: TGTGCCAGCAGCCACGGACAGGGCCCCTACAATGAGCAGTTCTTC